A selection of T cell receptor beta chains follows, all from one sample in a study of post-analysis software for immune sequencing data. TCRdb independently ran MiXCR on the PCR reads; one entry per CDR3 protein. The sample contains more than 500,000 distinct CDR3 sequences, around a third of which appear only once. Sequencing input: blood. These receptors were collected from a girl aged 2-17 years with multiple sclerosis. Each CDR3 is given with its conserved first and last residue. The D gene is left open where the match is weak. Clone size appears in some rows only: once, few, many, or a class for an expanded clone.

>TRBJ1-4|NA|few|TRBV5-1
CASSLAAVNEKLFF
TGCGCCAGCAGCTTGGCGGCCGTTAATGAAAAACTGTTTTTT
>TRBJ1-1|NA|NA|TRBV29-1
CSVETRGTNTEAFF
TGCAGCGTTGAAACCAGGGGAACGAACACTGAAGCTTTCTTT
>TRBJ1-6|NA|NA|TRBV3-1
CASSQVESNSPLHF
TGTGCCAGCAGCCAGGTTGAGTCCAATTCACCCCTCCACTTT
>TRBJ2-5|TRBD2|few|TRBV7-9
CASNQAGGPETQYF
TGTGCCAGCAACCAAGCGGGGGGGCCGGAGACCCAGTACTTC
>TRBJ2-1|TRBD2|few|TRBV6-5
CASSYTGGHNEQFF
TGTGCCAGCAGTTATACGGGGGGACACAATGAGCAGTTCTTC
>TRBJ1-2|NA|few|TRBV20-1
CSASYNGAYGYTF
TGCAGTGCTAGTTACAATGGAGCCTATGGCTACACCTTC
>TRBJ2-1|TRBD1|few|TRBV24-1
CATSDPGTVKPNEQFF
TGTGCCACCAGTGATCCCGGGACAGTAAAGCCCAATGAGCAGTTCTTC
>TRBJ2-3|TRBD1|few|TRBV5-1
CASSPWDSSTDTQYF
TGCGCCAGCAGCCCCTGGGACAGCAGCACAGATACGCAGTATTTT
>TRBJ2-3|NA|NA|TRBV7-2
CANSLETSDTQYF
TGTGCCAACAGCTTGGAGACCTCAGATACGCAGTATTTT
>TRBJ2-3|TRBD2|NA|TRBV3-1
CASSQFPGGGSSGDTQYF
TGTGCCAGCAGCCAGTTTCCCGGCGGGGGATCGTCAGGGGATACGCAGTATTTT
>TRBJ2-7|NA|NA|TRBV2
CASKRDAGLSTEQYF
TGTGCCAGCAAACGGGACGCCGGATTGTCTACCGAGCAGTACTTC
>TRBJ2-5|TRBD2|many|TRBV3-1
CASSQPTLASQETQYF
TGTGCCAGCAGCCAACCCACACTAGCGTCACAAGAGACCCAGTACTTC
>TRBJ2-1|TRBD2|NA|TRBV7-6
CASSQVTSPGSNEQFF
TGTGCCAGCAGCCAGGTGACTAGCCCGGGCTCAAATGAGCAGTTCTTC
>TRBJ1-2|TRBD1|many|TRBV29-1
CSVGDRVYGYTF
TGCAGCGTTGGGGACAGGGTCTATGGCTACACCTTC
>TRBJ2-5|NA|NA|TRBV6-6
CASSYSMAGLGETQYF
TGTGCCAGCAGTTACTCGATGGCTGGGTTGGGAGAGACCCAGTACTTC
>TRBJ2-7|TRBD2|NA|TRBV9
CASSTLAGTYEQYF
TGTGCCAGCAGCACTCTAGCGGGGACCTACGAGCAGTACTTC
>TRBJ1-2|NA|NA|TRBV6-2/TRBV6-3
CASSDPGAGSGTNYGYTF
TGTGCCAGCAGCGATCCGGGAGCCGGCTCAGGGACTAACTATGGCTACACCTTC
>TRBJ2-3|NA|NA|TRBV12-3/TRBV12-4
CDASWGLTDTQYF
TGTGACGCTAGCTGGGGGTTGACAGATACGCAGTATTTT
>TRBJ2-4|TRBD2|NA|TRBV5-6
CASSSRLAGGDIQYF
TGTGCCAGCAGCTCGAGACTAGCGGGGGGAGACATTCAGTACTTC
>TRBJ1-2|NA|few|TRBV20-1
CSARDLRGVIKNYGYTF
TGCAGTGCTAGAGATCTCCGGGGGGTGATTAAAAACTATGGCTACACCTTC
>TRBJ2-1|NA|NA|TRBV7-8
CASFEGGGGDEQFF
TGTGCCAGCTTTGAGGGGGGGGGCGGAGATGAGCAGTTCTTC
>TRBJ2-3|TRBD2|once|TRBV29-1
CSVDTGGRYTQYF
TGCAGCGTGGATACCGGGGGGAGGTATACGCAGTATTTT
>TRBJ1-5|TRBD1|few|TRBV19
CASSIVAGTGRQPQHF
TGTGCCAGTAGTATAGTCGCCGGGACAGGGAGGCAGCCCCAGCATTTT
>TRBJ1-3|NA|NA|TRBV7-8
CASGEGVGNTIYF
TGTGCCAGCGGCGAAGGGGTTGGAAACACCATATATTTT
>TRBJ2-5|TRBD1|NA|TRBV27
CASRSGGWETQYF
TGTGCCAGCAGATCAGGGGGCTGGGAGACCCAGTACTTC
>TRBJ2-6|TRBD1|few|TRBV7-2
CASSLSQVDRGQGGANVLTF
TGTGCCAGCAGCTTAAGTCAGGTGGACAGGGGGCAGGGGGGGGCCAACGTCCTGACTTTC